This T cell receptor beta chain was captured by sequencing in a study of blood T cell repertoires in COVID-19. Study summary: Italy, Spain and the United States were the sources of the convalescent and acute COVID-19 samples. In each case, the material was cDNA or gDNA derived from T cells, B-cell-depleted T cells, or PBMCs.

Source study methods: By means of reference gene primer amplification, nucleated cell counts were estimated. Clones were read by immunoSEQ multiplex PCR, and TCRdb kept only the in-frame ones, dropping some. V and J calls and clone size come straight from that table; D and trimming were deduced from the DNA. The repertoire includes tens of thousands of clones, approximately 90% of them detected once, and about 2.5% sits in the top ten. With 0 bases clipped from V and 3 bases from J, the junction kept 7 bases outside the gene matches. The CDR3 contains 16 residues. The V gene's germline CDR1 is MNHEY and CDR2 SVGEGT.

The sequence came from a human donor with active COVID-19. The donor label of this sample is uncertain. This rearrangement joins TRBV6-2 or TRBV6-3 to TRBJ2-7, with 8 bases matching TRBD2. The material sequenced was peripheral blood. CDR3 nucleotides: TGTGCCAGCAGTTACTCTAGACGGGGGGGAAACTACGAGCAGTACTTC. Translating it yields CASSYSRRGGNYEQYF.